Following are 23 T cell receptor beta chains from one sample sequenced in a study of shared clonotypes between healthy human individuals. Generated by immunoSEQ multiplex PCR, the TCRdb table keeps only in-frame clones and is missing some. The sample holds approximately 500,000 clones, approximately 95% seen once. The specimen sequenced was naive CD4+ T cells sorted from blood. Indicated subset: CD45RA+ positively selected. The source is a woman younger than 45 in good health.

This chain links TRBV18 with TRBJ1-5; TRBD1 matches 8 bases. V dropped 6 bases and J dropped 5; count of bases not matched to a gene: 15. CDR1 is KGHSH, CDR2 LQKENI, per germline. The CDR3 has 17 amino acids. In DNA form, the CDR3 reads TGTGCCAGCTCGCAAGGGCCAGGGGGCCTAACTGATCAGCCCCAGCATTTT. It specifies CASSQGPGGLTDQPQHF.

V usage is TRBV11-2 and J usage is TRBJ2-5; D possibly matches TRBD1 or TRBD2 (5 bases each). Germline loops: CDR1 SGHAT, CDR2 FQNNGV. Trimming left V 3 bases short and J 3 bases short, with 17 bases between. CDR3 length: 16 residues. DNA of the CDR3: TGTGCCAGCAGCTTTGCAACCGGGACCACAAAAGAGACCCAGTACTTC. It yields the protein CASSFATGTTKETQYF. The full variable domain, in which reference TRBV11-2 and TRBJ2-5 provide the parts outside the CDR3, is EAGVAQSPRYKIIEKRQSVAFWCNPISGHATLYWYQQILGQGPKLLIQFQNNGVVDDSQLPKDRFSAERLKGVDSTLKIQPAKLEDSAVYLCASSFATGTTKETQYFGPGTRLLVL.

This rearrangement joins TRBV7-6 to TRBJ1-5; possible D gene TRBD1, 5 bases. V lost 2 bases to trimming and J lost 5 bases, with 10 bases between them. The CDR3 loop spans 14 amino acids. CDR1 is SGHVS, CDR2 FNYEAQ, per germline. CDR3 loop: CASSLSGGDQPQHF. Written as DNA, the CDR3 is TGTGCCAGCAGCTTATCGGGGGGGGATCAGCCCCAGCATTTT.

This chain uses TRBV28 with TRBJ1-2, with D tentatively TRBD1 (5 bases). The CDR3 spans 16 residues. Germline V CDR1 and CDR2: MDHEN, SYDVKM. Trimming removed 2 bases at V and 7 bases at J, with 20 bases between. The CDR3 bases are TGTGCCAGCAGTTTAGCAGGGAATAGGCTACCTCGTGGCTACACCTTC. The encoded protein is CASSLAGNRLPRGYTF.

In DNA form, the CDR3 reads TGTGCCAGCAGCTTGGCAGGCGGGGTAGCGGGAGATTACGAGCAGTACTTC. This encodes CASSLAGGVAGDYEQYF. V usage is TRBV5-4 and J usage is TRBJ2-7; 9 bases match TRBD2. The germline CDR1 and CDR2 sequences are SGHNT and YYREEE (reference sequence). With 0 bases clipped from V and 4 bases from J, the junction kept 11 bases outside the gene matches. The CDR3 is made up of 17 amino acids.

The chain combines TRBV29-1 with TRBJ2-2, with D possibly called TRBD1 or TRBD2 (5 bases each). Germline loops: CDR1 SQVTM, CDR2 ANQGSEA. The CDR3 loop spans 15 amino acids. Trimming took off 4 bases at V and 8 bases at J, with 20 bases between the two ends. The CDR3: CSVALGTSAFGELFF. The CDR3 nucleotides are TGCAGCGTTGCCCTCGGGACCTCGGCGTTTGGGGAGCTGTTTTTT.

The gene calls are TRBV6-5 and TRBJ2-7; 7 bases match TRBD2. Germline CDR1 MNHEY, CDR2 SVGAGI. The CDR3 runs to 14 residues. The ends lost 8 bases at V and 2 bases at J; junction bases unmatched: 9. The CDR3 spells CASAEASGPYEQYF. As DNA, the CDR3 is TGTGCCAGCGCGGAGGCTAGCGGACCCTACGAGCAGTACTTC.

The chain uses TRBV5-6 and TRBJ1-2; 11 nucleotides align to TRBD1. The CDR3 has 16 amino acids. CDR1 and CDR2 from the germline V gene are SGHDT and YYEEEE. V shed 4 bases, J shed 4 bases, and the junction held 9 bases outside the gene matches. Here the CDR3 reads CASSLPGTGGGYGYTF. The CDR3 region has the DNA TGTGCCAGCAGCCTCCCCGGGACAGGGGGAGGCTATGGCTACACCTTC.

CDR3 DNA sequence: TGTGCCAGCAGTGTAGCTCTAGCGGGAGCGGCGGAGACCCAGTACTTC. Translated, it gives CASSVALAGAAETQYF. V is TRBV2 and J is TRBJ2-5; 10 bases fit TRBD2. The ends lost 4 bases at V and 5 bases at J; junction bases unmatched: 10. CDR1 is SNHLY, CDR2 FYNNEI, per germline. CDR3 length: 16 amino acids.

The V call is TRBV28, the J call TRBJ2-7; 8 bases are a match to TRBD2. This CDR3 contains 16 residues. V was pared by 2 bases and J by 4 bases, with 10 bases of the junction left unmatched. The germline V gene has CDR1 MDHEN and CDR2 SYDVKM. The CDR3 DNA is TGTGCCAGCAGTTTACCTACCCCGGGAGGGCGATACGAGCAGTACTTC. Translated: CASSLPTPGGRYEQYF. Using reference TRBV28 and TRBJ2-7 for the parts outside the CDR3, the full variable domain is DVKVTQSSRYLVKRTGEKVFLECVQDMDHENMFWYRQDPGLGLRLIYFSYDVKMKEKGDIPEGYSVSREKKERFSLILESASTNQTSMYLCASSLPTPGGRYEQYFGPGTRLTVT.

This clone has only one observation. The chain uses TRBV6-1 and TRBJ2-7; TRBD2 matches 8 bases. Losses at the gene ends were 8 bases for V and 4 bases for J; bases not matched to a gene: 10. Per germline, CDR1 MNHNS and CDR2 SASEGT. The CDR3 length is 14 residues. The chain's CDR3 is CASGREGHYYEQYF. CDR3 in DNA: TGTGCCAGCGGACGGGAGGGCCATTATTACGAGCAGTACTTC.

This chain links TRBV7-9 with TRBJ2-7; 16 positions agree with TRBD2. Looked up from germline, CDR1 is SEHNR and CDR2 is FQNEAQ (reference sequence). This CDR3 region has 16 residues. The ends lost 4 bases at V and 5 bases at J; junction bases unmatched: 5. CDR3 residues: CASSSGLAGGSDEQYF. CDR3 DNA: TGTGCCAGCAGCTCGGGACTAGCGGGAGGGTCTGACGAGCAGTACTTC.

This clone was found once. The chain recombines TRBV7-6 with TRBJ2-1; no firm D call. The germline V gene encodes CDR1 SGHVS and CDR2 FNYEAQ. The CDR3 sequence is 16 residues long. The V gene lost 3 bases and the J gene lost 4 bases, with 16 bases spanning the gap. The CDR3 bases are TGTGCCAGCAGCTTGACCCCACCACCCTATTACAATGAGCAGTTCTTC. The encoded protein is CASSLTPPPYYNEQFF.

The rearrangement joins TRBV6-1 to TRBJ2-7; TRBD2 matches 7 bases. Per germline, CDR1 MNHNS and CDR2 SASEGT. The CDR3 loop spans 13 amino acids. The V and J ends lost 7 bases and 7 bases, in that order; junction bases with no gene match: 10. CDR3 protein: CASNPAGTGEQYF. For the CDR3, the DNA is TGTGCCAGCAATCCAGCGGGGACGGGTGAGCAGTACTTC.

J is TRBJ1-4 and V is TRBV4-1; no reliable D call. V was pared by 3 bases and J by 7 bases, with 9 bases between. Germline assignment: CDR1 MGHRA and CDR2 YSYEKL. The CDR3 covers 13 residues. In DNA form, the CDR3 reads TGCGCCAGCAGCCAGGAGCCGGGTGAAAAACTGTTTTTT. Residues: CASSQEPGEKLFF.

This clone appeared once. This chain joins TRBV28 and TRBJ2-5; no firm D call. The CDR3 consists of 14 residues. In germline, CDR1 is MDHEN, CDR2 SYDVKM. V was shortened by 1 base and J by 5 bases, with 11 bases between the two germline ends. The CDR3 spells CASSLFPGWETQYF. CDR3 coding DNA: TGTGCCAGCAGTTTATTTCCAGGATGGGAGACCCAGTACTTC.

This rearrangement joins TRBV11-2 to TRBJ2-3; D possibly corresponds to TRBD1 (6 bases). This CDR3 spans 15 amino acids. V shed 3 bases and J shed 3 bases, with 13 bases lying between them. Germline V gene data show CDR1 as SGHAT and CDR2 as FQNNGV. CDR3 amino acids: CASSFSDRSTDTQYF. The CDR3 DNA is TGTGCCAGCAGCTTCTCCGACAGGTCAACAGATACGCAGTATTTT.

The CDR3 nucleotides read TGCGCCAGCAGCTTGCTGAGGCAGAAGAGTAATGAGCAGTTCTTC. The encoded protein is CASSLLRQKSNEQFF. This chain joins TRBV5-1 and TRBJ2-1; D is uncertain. The CDR3 extends over 15 amino acids. V lost 1 base and J lost 7, with 15 bases in between. The germline V gene encodes CDR1 SGHRS and CDR2 YFSETQ.

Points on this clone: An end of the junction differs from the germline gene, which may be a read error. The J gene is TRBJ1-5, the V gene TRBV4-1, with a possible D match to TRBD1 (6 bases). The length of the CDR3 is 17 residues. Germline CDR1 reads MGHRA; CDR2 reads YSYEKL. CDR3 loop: CASSQLQGYISHQPRHF. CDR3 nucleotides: TGCGCCAGCAGCCAACTACAGGGATATATCTCCCATCAGCCCCGGCATTTT.

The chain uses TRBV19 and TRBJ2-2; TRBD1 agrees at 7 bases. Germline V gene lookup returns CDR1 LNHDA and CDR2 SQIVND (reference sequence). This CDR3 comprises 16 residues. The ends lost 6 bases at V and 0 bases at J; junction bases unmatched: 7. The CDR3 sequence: CASSPPGQTNTGELFF. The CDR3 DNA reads TGTGCCAGTAGCCCCCCGGGACAGACGAACACCGGGGAGCTGTTTTTT. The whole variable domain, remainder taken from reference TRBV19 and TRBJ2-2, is DGGITQSPKYLFRKEGQNVTLSCEQNLNHDAMYWYRQDPGQGLRLIYYSQIVNDFQKGDIAEGYSVSREKKESFPLTVTSAQKNPTAFYLCASSPPGQTNTGELFFGEGSRLTVL.

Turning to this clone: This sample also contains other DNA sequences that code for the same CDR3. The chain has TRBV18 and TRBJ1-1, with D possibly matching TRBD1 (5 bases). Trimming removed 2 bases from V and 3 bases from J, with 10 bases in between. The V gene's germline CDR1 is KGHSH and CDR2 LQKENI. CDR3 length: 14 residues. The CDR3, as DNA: TGTGCCAGCTCACCAGGGGGAGGGGACACTGAAGCTTTCTTT. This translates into CASSPGGGDTEAFF.

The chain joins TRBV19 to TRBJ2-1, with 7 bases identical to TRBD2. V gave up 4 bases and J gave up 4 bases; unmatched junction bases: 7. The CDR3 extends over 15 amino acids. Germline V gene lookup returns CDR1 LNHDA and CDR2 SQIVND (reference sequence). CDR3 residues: CASSRSSGNYNEQFF. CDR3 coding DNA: TGTGCCAGTAGTAGGTCTAGCGGAAATTACAATGAGCAGTTCTTC.

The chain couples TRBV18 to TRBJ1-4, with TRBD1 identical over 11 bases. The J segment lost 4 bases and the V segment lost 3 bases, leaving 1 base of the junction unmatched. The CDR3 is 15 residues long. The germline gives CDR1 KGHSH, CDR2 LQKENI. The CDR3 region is CASSPDRGHNEKLFF. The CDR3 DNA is TGTGCCAGCTCACCGGACAGGGGGCATAATGAAAAACTGTTTTTT.